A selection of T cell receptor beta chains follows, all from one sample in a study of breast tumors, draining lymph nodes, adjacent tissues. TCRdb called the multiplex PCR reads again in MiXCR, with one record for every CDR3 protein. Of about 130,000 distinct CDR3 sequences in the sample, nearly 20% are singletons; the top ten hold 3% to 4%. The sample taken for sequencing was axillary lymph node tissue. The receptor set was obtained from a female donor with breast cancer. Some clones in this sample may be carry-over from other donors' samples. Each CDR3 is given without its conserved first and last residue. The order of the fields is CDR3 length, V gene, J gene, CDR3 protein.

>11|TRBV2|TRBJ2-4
ANSDFPKNIQY
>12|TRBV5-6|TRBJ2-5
ASSSRGIGETQY
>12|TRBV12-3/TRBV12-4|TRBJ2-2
ASSFTSGSRELF
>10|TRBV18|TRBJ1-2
ASSPRNYGYT
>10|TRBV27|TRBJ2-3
ASRRGSDTQY
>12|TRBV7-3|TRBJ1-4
ASSLTRPDEELF
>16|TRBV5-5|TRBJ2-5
ASSVWDWTGGWKETQY
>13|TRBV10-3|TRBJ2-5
AISEYGTGVETQY
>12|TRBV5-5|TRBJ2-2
ASSATPRTGELF
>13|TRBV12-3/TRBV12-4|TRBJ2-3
ASSWRAGGTDTQY
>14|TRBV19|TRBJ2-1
ASSIQGGYYYNEQF
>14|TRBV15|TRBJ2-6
ATSRRPGIGANVLT
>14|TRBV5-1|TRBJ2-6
ASSLGLISGANVLT
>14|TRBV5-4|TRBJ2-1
ASSAPLGSSYNEQF
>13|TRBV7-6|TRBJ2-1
ASSSRVVGYNEQF
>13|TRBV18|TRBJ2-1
ASSPAGVTYNEQF
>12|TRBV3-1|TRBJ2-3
ANSQESATDTQY
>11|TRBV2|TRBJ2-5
ASTWGSQETQY
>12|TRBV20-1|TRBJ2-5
SARVAGGGETQY
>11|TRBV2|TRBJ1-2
ASRSGVRGGYT
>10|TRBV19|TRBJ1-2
ASSIERDGYT
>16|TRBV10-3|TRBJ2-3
AISESTMPSGHTDTQY
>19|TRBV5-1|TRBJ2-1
ASSSRGGRGNSGSPYNEQF
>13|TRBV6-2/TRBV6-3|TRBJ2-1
ASSYGQEGYNEQF
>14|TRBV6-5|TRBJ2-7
ASSYLRGPNSYEQY
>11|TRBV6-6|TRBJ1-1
ASSYSGSTEAF
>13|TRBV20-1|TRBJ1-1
SARDGVTGFTEAF
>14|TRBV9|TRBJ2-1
ASTRGGTSSYNEQF
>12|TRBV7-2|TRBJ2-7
ASSSPGQTYEQY
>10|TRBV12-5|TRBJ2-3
ASAPGRDTQY
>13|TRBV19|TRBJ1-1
ASRITDRAGTEAF
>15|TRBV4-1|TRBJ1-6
TSSQQYGGRSNSPLH
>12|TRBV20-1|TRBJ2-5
SAPGLAGVKTQY
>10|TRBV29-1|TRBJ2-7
SVSDSSYEQY
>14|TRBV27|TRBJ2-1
ASSFFLGGAYNEQF
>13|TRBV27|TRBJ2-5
ASSLKGRGQETQY
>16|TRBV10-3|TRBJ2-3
AISEGLVSSGPQDTQY
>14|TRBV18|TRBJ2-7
ASSPVSGITTYEQY
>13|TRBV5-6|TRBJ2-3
ASSADRGGTDTQY
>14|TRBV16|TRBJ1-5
ASSQGTAVSNQPQH
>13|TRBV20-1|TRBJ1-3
SARGLGSSGNTIY
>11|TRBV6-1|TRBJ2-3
ASRTGDTDTQY
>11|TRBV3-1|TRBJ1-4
ASSHAGGEKLF
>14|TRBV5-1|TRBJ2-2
ASSPTSGPLTGVLF
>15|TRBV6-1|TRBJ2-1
ASSESMGLLPYNEQF